The 32 T cell receptor beta chains below all came from one sample that was sequenced in a study of blood T cell repertoires in COVID-19. Some clones are missing from TCRdb's copy, which holds only in-frame ones; the method was immunoSEQ multiplex PCR. The sample has some 160,000 clones, more than 65% seen once. The sequencing input was peripheral blood. Receptors were obtained from an older man with active or convalescent COVID-19.

The chain uses TRBV14 and TRBJ2-1; D perhaps matches TRBD2 (5 bases). Between the trimmed V and J ends, which lost 1 base and 0 bases, there was a span of 10 bases. The CDR3 totals 16 residues. Germline CDR1 is SGHDN and CDR2 is FVKESK. The CDR3 loop is CASSQGSGASYNEQFF. The CDR3 bases are TGTGCCAGCAGCCAAGGAAGCGGTGCCTCCTACAATGAGCAGTTCTTC.

The V and J genes are TRBV5-8 and TRBJ2-1, with TRBD2 matching over 9 bases. The CDR3 runs to 13 residues. CDR1 and CDR2 from the germline V gene are SGHTS and YDEGEE. Unmatched junction bases numbered 4, after V lost 6 bases and J lost 6 bases. CDR3 in amino acids: CASTRRGGNEQFF. In nucleotides, the CDR3 is TGTGCCAGCACGAGGCGGGGGGGCAATGAGCAGTTCTTC.

The V and J genes are TRBV27 and TRBJ1-6, with D perhaps TRBD1 (5 bases). V lost 3 bases, J lost 9 bases, and 15 bases lay in between. The CDR3 loop spans 15 amino acids. Germline CDR1 reads MNHEY; CDR2 reads SMNVEV (reference sequence). CDR3 in DNA: TGTGCCAGCAGTTTCATGGCAGGGCCAACTTCACCCCTCCACTTT. Translating it yields CASSFMAGPTSPLHF.

The V call is TRBV7-3, the J call TRBJ2-1; 14 bases are shared with TRBD2. The V segment lost 3 bases and the J segment 7 bases; nucleotides outside the gene matches: 2. Germline lookup yields CDR1 SGHTA and CDR2 FQGTGA. CDR3 length equals 15 residues. In DNA form, the CDR3 reads TGTGCCAGCAGCTTGGGGACTAGCGGGAGAAATGAGCAGTTCTTC. Translating it yields CASSLGTSGRNEQFF.

The rearrangement joins TRBV7-2 to TRBJ1-6; D remains ambiguous. Trimming pared 4 bases from V and 0 bases from J, leaving 16 bases between. CDR1 and CDR2 from the germline V gene are SGHTA and FQGNSA. There are 18 residues in the CDR3. The CDR3 nucleotides are TGTGCCAGCAGCTACCTTTATCCCGCCAGCTCCTATAATTCACCCCTCCACTTT. It yields the protein CASSYLYPASSYNSPLHF.

The rearrangement uses TRBV5-4 and TRBJ2-1; weak D call: TRBD2 (5 bases). Germline V CDR1 and CDR2: SGHNT, YYREEE (reference sequence). The CDR3 consists of 14 residues. Trimming took 5 bases from V and 8 from J, leaving 17 bases between them. The CDR3 region has the DNA TGTGCCAGCAGTAGCGTCGGGTCTCTGGATGAGCAGTTCTTC. Translating gives CASSSVGSLDEQFF.

The V gene is TRBV28, the J gene TRBJ1-1, with D uncertain. From germline, CDR1 is MDHEN and CDR2 SYDVKM. Trimming took 3 bases from V and 1 from J, leaving 15 bases between them. CDR3 length: 16 amino acids. The CDR3 sequence is CASSFPPGSRNTEAFF. The CDR3 DNA sequence: TGTGCCAGCAGTTTCCCCCCGGGATCGAGGAACACTGAAGCTTTCTTT.

This chain uses TRBV7-2 with TRBJ1-4; TRBD1 aligns across 7 bases. The CDR3 covers 15 residues. The V segment lost 0 bases and the J segment 5 bases; nucleotides outside the gene matches: 3. Germline V gene data show CDR1 as SGHTA and CDR2 as FQGNSA. Here the CDR3 DNA reads TGTGCCAGCAGCTTAGCAACAGGGGTCAATGAAAAACTGTTTTTT. Translation gives CASSLATGVNEKLFF.

V is TRBV9 and J is TRBJ2-1; a weak D match, TRBD2 (6 bases). Germline CDR1 SGDLS, CDR2 YYNGEE. CDR3 length: 13 amino acids. V lost 4 bases and J lost 7, with 12 bases in between. Written as DNA, the CDR3 is TGTGCCAGCAGCCTGAACCGGGAGAATGAGCAGTTCTTC. Translating gives CASSLNRENEQFF. Full variable domain (missing parts from reference TRBV9 and TRBJ2-1): DSGVTQTPKHLITATGQRVTLRCSPRSGDLSVYWYQQSLDQGLQFLIQYYNGEERAKGNILERFSAQQFPDLHSELNLSSLELGDSALYFCASSLNRENEQFFGPGTRLTVL.

The V gene is TRBV19, the J gene TRBJ1-3, with a weak D call TRBD1 (5 bases). Deletions cut 6 bases from V and 0 bases from J, with 15 bases between. This CDR3 contains 16 residues. Germline CDR1 and CDR2: LNHDA and SQIVND (reference sequence). CDR3 DNA sequence: TGTGCCAGTAGGAAAGCGGGACGGTACTCTGGAAACACCATATATTTT. It translates to CASRKAGRYSGNTIYF.

The rearrangement links TRBV18 to TRBJ1-1, with TRBD1 identical over 7 bases. V gave up 0 bases and J gave up 1 base; unmatched junction bases: 5. The CDR3 spans 16 residues. Germline V gives CDR1 KGHSH, CDR2 LQKENI. As DNA, the CDR3 is TGTGCCAGCTCACCACCTGGGACAGCGAGGAACACTGAAGCTTTCTTT. It codes for CASSPPGTARNTEAFF.

This clone was found a few times. This chain connects TRBV11-2 to TRBJ1-1; 12 bases are shared with TRBD1. The V gene's germline CDR1 is SGHAT and CDR2 FQNNGV. The CDR3 contains 17 residues. J gave up 3 bases and V 1 base, and 6 bases lay outside the gene matches. The CDR3, as DNA: TGTGCCAGCAGCTTAGCGGGACAGGGGGCTCGGGACACTGAAGCTTTCTTT. This gives the protein CASSLAGQGARDTEAFF.

The chain couples TRBV9 to TRBJ2-3; tentatively, D is TRBD2 (5 bases). The CDR3 is made up of 13 amino acids. Per the germline V gene, CDR1 is SGDLS and CDR2 is YYNGEE. V was cut by 4 bases and J by 3 bases, with 9 bases left in between. The CDR3 here is CASSTGNTDTQYF. The DNA for the CDR3 is TGTGCCAGCAGCACGGGGAATACAGATACGCAGTATTTT.

The chain is built from TRBV6-2 or TRBV6-3 and TRBJ2-1; 9 bases align to TRBD1. Germline CDR1 reads MNHEY; CDR2 reads SVGEGT. V trimming: 4 bases; J trimming: 2 bases; junction bases outside the gene matches: 3. The CDR3 is made up of 15 amino acids. CDR3 bases: TGTGCCAGCAGTTTACAGGGGGCGGCCTACAATGAGCAGTTCTTC. Its translation is CASSLQGAAYNEQFF.

This chain uses TRBV24-1 with TRBJ2-1, with 16 positions matching TRBD2. V was pared by 4 bases and J by 8 bases, with 10 bases of the junction left unmatched. Germline V gene lookup returns CDR1 KGHDR and CDR2 SFDVKD. This CDR3 contains 18 residues. CDR3 sequence reads: CATSEPGTSGRAGYEQFF. CDR3 nucleotides: TGTGCCACCAGTGAACCCGGGACTAGCGGGAGGGCCGGGTATGAGCAGTTCTTC.

V and J are TRBV4-3 and TRBJ2-2; 8 bases match TRBD1. Trimming took 4 bases from V and 9 from J; bases not matched to a gene: 13. Germline assignment: CDR1 LGHNA and CDR2 YSLEER. CDR3 length: 16 amino acids. The CDR3 reads CASSPGTGRTSRELFF. For the CDR3, the DNA is TGCGCCAGCAGCCCCGGGACAGGACGAACATCAAGGGAGCTGTTTTTT.

There are many counts of this clone. This chain uses TRBV7-9 with TRBJ1-1, with D maybe TRBD1 (6 bases). CDR1 is SEHNR and CDR2 is FQNEAQ in the germline V gene (reference sequence). Trimming took off 4 bases at V and 2 bases at J, with 11 bases between the two ends. The CDR3 is 14 residues long. DNA of the CDR3: TGTGCCAGCAGCTATTGGACAGCCAACACTGAAGCTTTCTTT. Its translation: CASSYWTANTEAFF.

The chain couples TRBV27 to TRBJ2-7; D not resolved. This CDR3 region has 12 residues. Trimming stripped 4 bases from V and 4 bases from J, with 8 bases between. Germline V gene sequence: CDR1 MNHEY, CDR2 SMNVEV (reference sequence). CDR3 DNA sequence: TGTGCCAGCAGTTCCTATCATTACGAGCAGTACTTC. Translated, it gives CASSSYHYEQYF.

V is TRBV3-1 (or the pseudogene TRBV3-2) and J is TRBJ1-4, with D possibly matching TRBD1 (5 bases). The germline gives CDR1 LGHDT, CDR2 YNNKEL (reference sequence). The CDR3 runs 14 residues. The V gene lost 3 bases and the J gene lost 4 bases, with 9 bases spanning the gap. The CDR3 loop reads CASSHGTGNEKLFF. The CDR3, as DNA: TGTGCCAGCAGCCACGGGACTGGTAATGAAAAACTGTTTTTT.

The chain employs TRBV7-2 and TRBJ1-1; D gene unclear. Germline V gene sequence: CDR1 SGHTA, CDR2 FQGNSA. Trimming removed 5 bases from V and 0 bases from J, with 7 bases in between. The CDR3 extends over 13 amino acids. The CDR3 DNA follows: TGTGCCAGCAGCCCCCAGATGAACACTGAAGCTTTCTTT. Translated: CASSPQMNTEAFF. Using reference TRBV7-2 and TRBJ1-1 for the parts outside the CDR3, the full variable domain is GAGVSQSPSNKVTEKGKDVELRCDPISGHTALYWYRQSLGQGLEFLIYFQGNSAPDKSGLPSDRFSAERTGGSVSTLTIQRTQQEDSAVYLCASSPQMNTEAFFGQGTRLTVV.

This clone came up once. CDR3 in DNA: TGTGCCACCAGTGACGTCCAGGACTGGAAGTTCTTC. Translated: CATSDVQDWKFF. The chain is built from TRBV24-1 and TRBJ2-1, with D perhaps matching TRBD2 (5 bases). Trimming pared 4 bases from V and 14 bases from J, leaving 14 bases between. Germline CDR1 KGHDR, CDR2 SFDVKD. CDR3 length: 12 residues.

This chain joins TRBV5-5 and TRBJ2-5; 7 bases line up with TRBD2. The CDR3 runs to 15 residues. CDR1 SGHKS and CDR2 YYEKEE come from the germline V gene (reference sequence). Trimming at V came to 1 base and at J to 3 bases, leaving 6 bases not matched to a gene. In nucleotides, the CDR3 is TGTGCCAGCAGCTTGCGGGCTAGCGGAGAAGAGACCCAGTACTTC. Its translation: CASSLRASGEETQYF.

The CDR3 region is CASSPRKDTQYF. CDR3 bases: TGTGCCAGCAGCCCTAGGAAAGATACGCAGTATTTT. The chain has TRBV7-2 and TRBJ2-3; D is undetermined. The CDR3 runs 12 residues. From germline, CDR1 is SGHTA and CDR2 FQGNSA. Trimming shortened V by 5 bases and J by 5 bases, and 8 bases separated the two germline ends.

The chain joins TRBV5-5 to TRBJ1-4; D is unresolved. Trimming left V 0 bases short and J 4 bases short, with 7 bases between. Germline V gives CDR1 SGHKS, CDR2 YYEKEE (reference sequence). The CDR3 runs to 14 residues. CDR3 bases: TGTGCCAGCAGCTTGGGAGGCCTTAATGAAAAACTGTTTTTT. Amino acids: CASSLGGLNEKLFF.

The genes are TRBV7-3 and TRBJ2-1; the match to TRBD2 covers 13 bases. With 5 bases clipped from V and 10 bases from J, the junction kept 11 bases outside the gene matches. The germline V gene encodes CDR1 SGHTA and CDR2 FQGTGA. The CDR3 runs to 16 residues. This chain's CDR3 is CASSPRTSGGFAEQFF. As DNA, the CDR3 is TGTGCCAGCAGCCCGCGGACTAGCGGGGGATTTGCGGAGCAGTTCTTC.

The V gene is TRBV3-1 (or the pseudogene TRBV3-2), the J gene TRBJ1-3; 11 bases line up with TRBD1. Looked up from germline, CDR1 is LGHDT and CDR2 is YNNKEL (reference sequence). The CDR3 has 17 residues. Germline trimming cut 4 bases from V and 1 base from J; bases unmatched to any gene: 6. The CDR3 DNA reads as TGTGCCAGCAGCCCCAGGACAGGGGGCGCGTCTGGAAACACCATATATTTT. Its translation is CASSPRTGGASGNTIYF.

V and J are TRBV7-3 and TRBJ2-1, with a weak D call TRBD2 (7 bases). Trimming shortened V by 8 bases and J by 3 bases, and 14 bases separated the two germline ends. The CDR3 has 14 amino acids. The germline CDR1 and CDR2 sequences are SGHTA and FQGTGA. The CDR3 reads CASARGAIYNEQFF. The CDR3 coding sequence is TGTGCCAGCGCCCGGGGGGCGATCTACAATGAGCAGTTCTTC.

The chain has TRBV28 and TRBJ2-7, with TRBD2 identical over 9 bases. Germline V lookup: CDR1 MDHEN, CDR2 SYDVKM. V was pared by 7 bases and J by 0 bases, with 7 bases of the junction left unmatched. The CDR3 is 15 residues long. The CDR3 region has the DNA TGTGCCAGCACCCCCCTAGCGGGAACCTCCTACGAGCAGTACTTC. Protein product: CASTPLAGTSYEQYF.

V is TRBV24-1 and J is TRBJ2-3, with 14 bases matching TRBD2. The ends lost 5 bases at V and 2 bases at J; junction bases unmatched: 2. The germline gives CDR1 KGHDR, CDR2 SFDVKD. The CDR3 has 16 residues. CDR3 region: CATSGLAGGFTDTQYF. The DNA for the CDR3 is TGTGCCACCAGTGGACTAGCGGGAGGGTTCACAGATACGCAGTATTTT.

The V gene is TRBV28, the J gene TRBJ1-6; 8 nucleotides match TRBD1. This CDR3 region has 15 residues. Trimming took 5 bases from V and 7 from J; bases not matched to a gene: 7. Germline V lookup: CDR1 MDHEN, CDR2 SYDVKM. The CDR3 here is CASSTRTGGNSPLHF. The CDR3 region has the DNA TGTGCCAGCAGTACCCGAACAGGGGGGAATTCACCCCTCCACTTT.

The chain employs TRBV24-1 and TRBJ2-7, with D possibly TRBD1 on 5 matching bases. Trimming stripped 4 bases from V and 9 bases from J, with 9 bases between. Germline V gene lookup returns CDR1 KGHDR and CDR2 SFDVKD. This CDR3 is 11 amino acids long. The CDR3 loop is CATSDLDRQYF. The CDR3 DNA follows: TGTGCCACCAGTGACCTCGACAGGCAGTACTTC.

The rearrangement joins TRBV27 to TRBJ1-4; the D is unclear. The ends were cut back, 6 bases at V and 11 bases at J, with 19 bases in the middle. In germline, CDR1 is MNHEY, CDR2 SMNVEV (reference sequence). CDR3 length: 14 amino acids. In nucleotides, the CDR3 is TGTGCCAGCAGCCCAATTGTCCCTCTTGAGAAACTGTTTTTT. Translation gives CASSPIVPLEKLFF.